The entry below describes one T cell receptor (beta chain). The sample comes from a study of cytomegalovirus exposure and HLA in healthy donors. The CDR3 consists of 14 residues. Germline values: CDR1 SGHVS, CDR2 FQNEAQ. V lost 0 bases, J lost 4 bases, and 1 base stayed unmatched. It was with 60 Vbeta and 13 Jbeta primers that the PCR ran. TCRdb's table, derived via immunoSEQ multiplex PCR, lists solely in-frame clones and lacks some. The table shows 100,000 to 150,000 clones, with roughly three quarters occurring only once. This chain uses TRBV7-8 with TRBJ1-1; 8 nucleotides agree with TRBD1. Sample: PBMCs. The receptor was isolated from a woman aged 40 to 50 in good health and CMV-seronegative. The CDR3 loop is CASSLATGGTEAFF. Written as DNA, the CDR3 is TGTGCCAGCAGCTTAGCCACAGGGGGCACTGAAGCTTTCTTT.